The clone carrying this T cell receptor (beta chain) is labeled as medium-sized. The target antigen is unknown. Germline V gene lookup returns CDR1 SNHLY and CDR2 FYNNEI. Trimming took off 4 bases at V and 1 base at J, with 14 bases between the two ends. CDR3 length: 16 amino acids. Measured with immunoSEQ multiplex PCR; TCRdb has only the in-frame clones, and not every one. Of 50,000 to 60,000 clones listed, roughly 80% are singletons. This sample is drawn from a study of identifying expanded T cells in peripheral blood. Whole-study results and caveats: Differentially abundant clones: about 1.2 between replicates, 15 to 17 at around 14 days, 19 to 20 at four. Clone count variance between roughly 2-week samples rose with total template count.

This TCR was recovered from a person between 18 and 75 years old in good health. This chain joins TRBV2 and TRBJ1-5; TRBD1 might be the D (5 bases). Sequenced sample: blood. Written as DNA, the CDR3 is TGTGCCAGCAGTGTGTACAGGACGAACAGCAATCAGCCCCAGCATTTT. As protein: CASSVYRTNSNQPQHF.